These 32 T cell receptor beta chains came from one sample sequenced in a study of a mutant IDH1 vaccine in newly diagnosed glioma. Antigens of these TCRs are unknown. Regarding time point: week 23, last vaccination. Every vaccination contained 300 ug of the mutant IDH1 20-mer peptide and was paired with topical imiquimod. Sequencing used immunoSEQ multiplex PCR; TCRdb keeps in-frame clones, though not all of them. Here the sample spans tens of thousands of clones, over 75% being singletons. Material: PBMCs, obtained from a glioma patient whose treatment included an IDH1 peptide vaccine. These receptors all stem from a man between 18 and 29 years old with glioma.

CDR3 region: CASSLTSLSYNEQFF. CDR3 bases: TGTGCCAGCAGCTTAACTAGTTTGTCCTACAATGAGCAGTTCTTC. V is TRBV7-2 and J is TRBJ2-1, with TRBD2 as a possible D gene (5 bases). The V end lost 2 bases, the J end lost 1 base, and 9 bases lay between the germline ends. This CDR3 has 15 residues. Looked up from germline, CDR1 is SGHTA and CDR2 is FQGNSA.

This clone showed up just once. CDR3 protein: CASSPGQGDTGELFF. The CDR3 bases are TGCGCCAGCAGCCCGGGACAGGGTGACACCGGGGAGCTGTTTTTT. The chain employs TRBV4-1 and TRBJ2-2, with TRBD1 matching over 9 bases. Germline V gene lookup returns CDR1 MGHRA and CDR2 YSYEKL. There are 15 residues in the CDR3. V was clipped by 4 bases and J by 3 bases; unmatched bases: 3.

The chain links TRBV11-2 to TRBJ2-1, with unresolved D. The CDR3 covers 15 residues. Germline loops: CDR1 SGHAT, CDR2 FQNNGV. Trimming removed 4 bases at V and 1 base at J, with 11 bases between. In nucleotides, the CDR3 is TGTGCCAGCAGCTCCCAATTCACGTCCTACAATGAGCAGTTCTTC. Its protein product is CASSSQFTSYNEQFF.

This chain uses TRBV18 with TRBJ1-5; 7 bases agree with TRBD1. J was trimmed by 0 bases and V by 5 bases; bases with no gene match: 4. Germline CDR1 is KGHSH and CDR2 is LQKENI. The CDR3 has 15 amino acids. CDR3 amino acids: CASSGQAYSNQPQHF. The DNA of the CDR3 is TGTGCCAGCTCAGGACAGGCCTATAGCAATCAGCCCCAGCATTTT.

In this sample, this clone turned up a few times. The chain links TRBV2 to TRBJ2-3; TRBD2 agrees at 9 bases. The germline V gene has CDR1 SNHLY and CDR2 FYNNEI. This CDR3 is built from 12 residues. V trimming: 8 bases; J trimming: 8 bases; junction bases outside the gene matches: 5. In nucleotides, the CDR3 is TGTGCCAGCTGTAGCGGGAGCTTTACGCAGTATTTT. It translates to CASCSGSFTQYF.

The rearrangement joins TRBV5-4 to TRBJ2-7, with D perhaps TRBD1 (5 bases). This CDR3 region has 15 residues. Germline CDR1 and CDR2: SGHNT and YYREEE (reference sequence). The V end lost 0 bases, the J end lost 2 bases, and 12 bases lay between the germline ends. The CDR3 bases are TGTGCCAGCAGCTTGGGCAGGGAAGAGGCCTACGAGCAGTACTTC. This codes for CASSLGREEAYEQYF.

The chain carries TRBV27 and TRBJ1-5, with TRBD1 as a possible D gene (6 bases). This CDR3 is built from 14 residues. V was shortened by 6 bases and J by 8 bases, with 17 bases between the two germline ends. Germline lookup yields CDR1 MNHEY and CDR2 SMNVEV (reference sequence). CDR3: CASSWAGGPEPQHF. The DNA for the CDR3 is TGTGCCAGCAGCTGGGCGGGGGGCCCCGAGCCCCAGCATTTT.

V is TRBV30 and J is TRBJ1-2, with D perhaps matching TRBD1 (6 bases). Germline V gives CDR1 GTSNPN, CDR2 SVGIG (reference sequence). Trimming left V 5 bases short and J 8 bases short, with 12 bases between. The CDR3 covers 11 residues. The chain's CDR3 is CAWGGAYGYTF. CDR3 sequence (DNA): TGTGCCTGGGGGGGGGCTTACGGCTACACCTTC.

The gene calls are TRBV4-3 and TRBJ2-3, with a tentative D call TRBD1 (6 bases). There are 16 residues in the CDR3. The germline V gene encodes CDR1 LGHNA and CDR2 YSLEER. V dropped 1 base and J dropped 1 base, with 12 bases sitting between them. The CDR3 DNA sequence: TGCGCCAGCAGCCAAGTGTCCAGGGGAGGCACAGATACGCAGTATTTT. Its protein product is CASSQVSRGGTDTQYF.

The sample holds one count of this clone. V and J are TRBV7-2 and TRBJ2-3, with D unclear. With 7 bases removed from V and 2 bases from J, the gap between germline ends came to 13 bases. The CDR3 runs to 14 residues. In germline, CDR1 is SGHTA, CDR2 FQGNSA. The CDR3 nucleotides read TGTGCCAGCAAGGCTAACAGACCCACAGATACGCAGTATTTT. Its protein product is CASKANRPTDTQYF.

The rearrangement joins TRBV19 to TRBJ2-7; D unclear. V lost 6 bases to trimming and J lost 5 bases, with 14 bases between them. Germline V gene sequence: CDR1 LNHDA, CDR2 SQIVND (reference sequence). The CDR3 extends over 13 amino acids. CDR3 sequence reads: CASSPWISNEQYF. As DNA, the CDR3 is TGTGCCAGTAGCCCCTGGATTTCTAACGAGCAGTACTTC.

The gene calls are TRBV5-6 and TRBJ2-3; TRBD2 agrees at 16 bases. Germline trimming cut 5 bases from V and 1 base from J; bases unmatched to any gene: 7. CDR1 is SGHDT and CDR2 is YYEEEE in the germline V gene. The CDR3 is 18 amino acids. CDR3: CASRTGLAGGRGTDTQYF. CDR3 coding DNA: TGTGCCAGCAGGACGGGACTAGCGGGGGGGCGTGGCACAGATACGCAGTATTTT.

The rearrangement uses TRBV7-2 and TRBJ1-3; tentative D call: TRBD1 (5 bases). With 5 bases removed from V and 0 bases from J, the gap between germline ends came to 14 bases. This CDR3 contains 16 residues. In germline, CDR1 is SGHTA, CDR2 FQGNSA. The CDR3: CASSLTQVLSGNTIYF. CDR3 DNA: TGTGCCAGCAGCCTAACACAGGTCCTCTCTGGAAACACCATATATTTT.

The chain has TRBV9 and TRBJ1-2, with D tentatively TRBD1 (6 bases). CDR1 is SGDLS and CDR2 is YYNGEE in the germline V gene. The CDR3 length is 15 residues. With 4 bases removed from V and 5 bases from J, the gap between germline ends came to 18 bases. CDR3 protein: CASSKDRDKLYGYTF. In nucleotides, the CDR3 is TGTGCCAGCAGCAAGGACAGAGACAAACTTTATGGCTACACCTTC.

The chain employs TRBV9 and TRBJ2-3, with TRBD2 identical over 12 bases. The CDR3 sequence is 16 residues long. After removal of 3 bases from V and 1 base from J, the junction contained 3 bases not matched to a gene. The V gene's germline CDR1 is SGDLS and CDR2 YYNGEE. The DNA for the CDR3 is TGTGCCAGCAGCGCCCGGACTAGCGGGGGCACAGATACGCAGTATTTT. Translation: CASSARTSGGTDTQYF.

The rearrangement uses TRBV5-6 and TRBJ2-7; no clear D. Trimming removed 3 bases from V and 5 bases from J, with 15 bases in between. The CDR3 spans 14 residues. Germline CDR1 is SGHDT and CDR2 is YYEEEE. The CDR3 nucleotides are TGTGCCAGCAGCTACTCCACGGCCCGGGACGAGCAGTACTTC. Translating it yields CASSYSTARDEQYF. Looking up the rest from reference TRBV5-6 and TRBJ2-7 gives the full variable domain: DAGVTQSPTHLIKTRGQQVTLRCSPKSGHDTVSWYQQALGQGPQFIFQYYEEEERQRGNFPDRFSGHQFPNYSSELNVNALLLGDSALYLCASSYSTARDEQYFGPGTRLTVT.

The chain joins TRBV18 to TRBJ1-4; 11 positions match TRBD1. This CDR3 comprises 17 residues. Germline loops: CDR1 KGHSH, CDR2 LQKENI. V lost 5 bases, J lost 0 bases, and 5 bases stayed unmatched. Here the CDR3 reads CASSWTGGPSTNEKLFF. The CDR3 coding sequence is TGTGCCAGCTCATGGACAGGGGGCCCATCAACTAATGAAAAACTGTTTTTT.

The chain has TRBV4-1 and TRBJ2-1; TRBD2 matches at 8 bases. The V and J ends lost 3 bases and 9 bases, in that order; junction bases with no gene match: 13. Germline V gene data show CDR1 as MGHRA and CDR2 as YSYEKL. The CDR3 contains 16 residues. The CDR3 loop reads CASSHTPGTSGGEQFF. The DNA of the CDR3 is TGCGCCAGCAGCCATACACCCGGGACTAGTGGAGGTGAGCAGTTCTTC.

The CDR3 loop is CASSFHTGAREQYF. The DNA of the CDR3 is TGTGCCAGCAGTTTCCATACAGGGGCCCGGGAGCAGTACTTC. V and J are TRBV27 and TRBJ2-7; 7 bases line up with TRBD1. The CDR3 runs to 14 residues. Germline CDR1 is MNHEY and CDR2 is SMNVEV (reference sequence). The trim removed 3 bases at V and 7 bases at J, leaving 9 bases unmatched.

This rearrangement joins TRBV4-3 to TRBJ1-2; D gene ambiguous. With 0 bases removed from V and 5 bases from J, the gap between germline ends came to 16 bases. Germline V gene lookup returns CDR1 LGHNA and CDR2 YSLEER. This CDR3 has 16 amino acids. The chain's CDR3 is CASSQDKAELAYGYTF. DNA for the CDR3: TGCGCCAGCAGCCAAGATAAAGCCGAACTCGCTTATGGCTACACCTTC.

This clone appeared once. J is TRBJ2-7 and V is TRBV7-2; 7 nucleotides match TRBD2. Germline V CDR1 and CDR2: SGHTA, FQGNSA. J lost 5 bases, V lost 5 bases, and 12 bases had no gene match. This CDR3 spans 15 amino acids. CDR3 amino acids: CASSPVWGGGDEQYF. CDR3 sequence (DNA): TGTGCCAGCAGCCCCGTGTGGGGGGGAGGCGACGAGCAGTACTTC.

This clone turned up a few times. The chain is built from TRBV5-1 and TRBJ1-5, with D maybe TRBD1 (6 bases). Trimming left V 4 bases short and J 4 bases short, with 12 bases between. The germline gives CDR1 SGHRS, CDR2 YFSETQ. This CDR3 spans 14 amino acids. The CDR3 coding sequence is TGCGCCAGCAGCGCCGGCACAGGGAATCAGCCCCAGCATTTT. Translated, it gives CASSAGTGNQPQHF.

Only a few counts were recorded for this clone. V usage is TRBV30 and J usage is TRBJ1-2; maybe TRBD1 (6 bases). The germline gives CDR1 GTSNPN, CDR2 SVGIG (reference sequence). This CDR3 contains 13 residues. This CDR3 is CATEGDNNYGYTF. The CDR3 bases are TGTGCGACGGAGGGGGACAATAACTATGGCTACACCTTC.

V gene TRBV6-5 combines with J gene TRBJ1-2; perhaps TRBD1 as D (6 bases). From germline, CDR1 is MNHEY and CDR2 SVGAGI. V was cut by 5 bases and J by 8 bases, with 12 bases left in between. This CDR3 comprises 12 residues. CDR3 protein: CASSATGGGYTF. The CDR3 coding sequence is TGTGCCAGCAGTGCGACAGGAGGAGGCTACACCTTC.

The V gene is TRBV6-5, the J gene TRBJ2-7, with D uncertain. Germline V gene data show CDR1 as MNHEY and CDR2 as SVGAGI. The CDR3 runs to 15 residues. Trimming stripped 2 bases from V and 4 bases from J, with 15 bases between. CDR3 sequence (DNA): TGTGCCAGCAGTTACCAAGACTCACTTCGTTACGAGCAGTACTTC. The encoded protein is CASSYQDSLRYEQYF.

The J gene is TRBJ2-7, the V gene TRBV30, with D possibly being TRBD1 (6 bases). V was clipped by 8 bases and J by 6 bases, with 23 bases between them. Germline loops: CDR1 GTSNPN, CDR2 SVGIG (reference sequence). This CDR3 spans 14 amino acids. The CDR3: CATSGWSGDGEQYF. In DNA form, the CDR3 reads TGTGCCACATCTGGATGGTCAGGGGACGGCGAGCAGTACTTC. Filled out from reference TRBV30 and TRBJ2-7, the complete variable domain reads SQTIHQWPATLVQPVGSPLSLECTVEGTSNPNLYWYRQAAGRGLQLLFYSVGIGQISSEVPQNLSASRPQDRQFILSSKKLLLSDSGFYLCATSGWSGDGEQYFGPGTRLTVT.

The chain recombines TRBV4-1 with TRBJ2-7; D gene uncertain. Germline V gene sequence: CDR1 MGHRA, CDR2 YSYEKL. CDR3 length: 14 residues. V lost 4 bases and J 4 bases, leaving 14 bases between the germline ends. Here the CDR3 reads CASSPSPDRYEQYF. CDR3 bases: TGCGCCAGCAGCCCCTCCCCGGACCGGTACGAGCAGTACTTC.

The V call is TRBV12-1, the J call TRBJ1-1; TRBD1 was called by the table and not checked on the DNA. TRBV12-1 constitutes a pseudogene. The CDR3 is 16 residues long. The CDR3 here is CASSLETGNNRTEAFF. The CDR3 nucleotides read TGTGCCAGCAGCTTGGAGACAGGGAATAACAGGACTGAAGCTTTCTTT.

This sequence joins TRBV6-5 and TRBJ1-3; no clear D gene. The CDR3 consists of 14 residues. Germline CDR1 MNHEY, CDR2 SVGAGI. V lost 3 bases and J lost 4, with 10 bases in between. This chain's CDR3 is CASSYSRRGNTIYF. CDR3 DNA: TGTGCCAGCAGTTATAGTCGAAGAGGAAACACCATATATTTT.

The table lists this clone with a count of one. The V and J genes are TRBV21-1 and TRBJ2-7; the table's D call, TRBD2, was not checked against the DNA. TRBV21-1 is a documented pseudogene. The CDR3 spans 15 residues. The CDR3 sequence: CASSRRDRDSYEQYF. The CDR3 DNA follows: TGTGCCAGCAGCAGGCGGGACCGGGACTCCTACGAGCAGTACTTC.

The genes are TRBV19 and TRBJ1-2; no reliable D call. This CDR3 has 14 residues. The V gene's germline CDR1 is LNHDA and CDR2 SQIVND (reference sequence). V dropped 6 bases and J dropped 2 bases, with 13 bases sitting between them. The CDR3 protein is CASRAPKRNYGYTF. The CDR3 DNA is TGTGCCAGTAGGGCCCCGAAGAGAAACTATGGCTACACCTTC.

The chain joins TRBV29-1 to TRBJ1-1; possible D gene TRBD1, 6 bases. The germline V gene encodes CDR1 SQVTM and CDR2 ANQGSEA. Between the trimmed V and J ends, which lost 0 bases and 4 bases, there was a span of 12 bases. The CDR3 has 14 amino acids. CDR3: CSVEEGGLGTEAFF. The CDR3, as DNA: TGCAGCGTTGAAGAGGGGGGGCTTGGCACTGAAGCTTTCTTT.